The 21 T cell receptor beta chains in this list originate from one sample, sequenced in a study of vaccination and CD4 T cells after COVID-19. Cultured CD4+ T cell DNA was sequenced using the Oncomine TCR Beta short-read assay. Each CDR3 protein gets one entry after TCRdb re-called the PCR reads with MiXCR. Counted here are 9,000 to 10,000 distinct CDR3 sequences, 30% to 40% occurring once; the ten biggest clones make up about 32%. These TCRs are of unknown antigen specificity. Treatment in this sample: approximately nine-day PBMC culture with coronavirus spike peptide pools or control peptides (ViraFEST assay). Unexposed donor CD4+ T cells predated the COVID-19 pandemic, collected 2011-2018. Sequenced input: CD4+ T cells from blood, cultured in vitro. The origin of the receptors is a human donor in good health.

The chain combines TRBV6-5 with TRBJ2-5; 8 bases line up with TRBD2. Germline trimming cut 0 bases from V and 5 bases from J; bases unmatched to any gene: 11. The CDR3 runs 17 residues. The germline CDR1 and CDR2 sequences are MNHEY and SVGAGI. As DNA, the CDR3 is TGTGCCAGCAGTTACTCGAAACGTAGCGGGGCTAGGGAGACCCAGTACTTC. This codes for CASSYSKRSGARETQYF.

This clonotype has just a few counts. V gene TRBV19 combines with J gene TRBJ1-5, with TRBD1 identical over 9 bases. This CDR3 has 15 residues. Losses at the gene ends were 4 bases for V and 7 bases for J; bases not matched to a gene: 8. Germline assignment: CDR1 LNHDA and CDR2 SQIVND (reference sequence). The CDR3 spells CASSTLGQGRQPQHF. CDR3 in DNA: TGTGCCAGTAGTACGTTGGGACAGGGCAGACAGCCCCAGCATTTT.

The rearrangement links TRBV18 to TRBJ2-6, with D perhaps TRBD1 or TRBD2 (5 bases each). Germline V lookup: CDR1 KGHSH, CDR2 LQKENI. The CDR3 spans 16 residues. With 6 bases removed from V and 0 bases from J, the gap between germline ends came to 12 bases. This chain's CDR3 is CASSGTVSSGANVLTF. CDR3 DNA sequence: TGTGCCAGCTCTGGGACGGTGAGCTCTGGGGCCAACGTCCTGACTTTC.

This clonotype turned up a few times. The gene calls are TRBV10-1 and TRBJ2-3; 8 nucleotides agree with TRBD2. The CDR3 runs 14 residues. Unmatched junction bases numbered 4, after V lost 5 bases and J lost 3 bases. CDR1 is WNHNN and CDR2 is SYGVQD in the germline V gene (reference sequence). DNA for the CDR3: TGCGCCAGCAGTAAGGCGGGGGGAACAGATACGCAGTATTTT. Amino acid sequence: CASSKAGGTDTQYF.

V usage is TRBV20-1 and J usage is TRBJ2-5; 7 nucleotides line up with TRBD2. V was pared by 3 bases and J by 1 base, with 5 bases of the junction left unmatched. Germline V gives CDR1 DFQATT, CDR2 SNEGSKA (reference sequence). The CDR3 has 14 residues. The CDR3 region has the DNA TGCAGTGCTAGTTCAGCGGGGCCCCAAGAGACCCAGTACTTC. Protein product: CSASSAGPQETQYF.

V and J are TRBV7-8 and TRBJ2-1, with 8 bases aligning to TRBD2. V shed 3 bases and J 7 bases; nucleotides not matched to a gene: 5. The CDR3 totals 14 residues. CDR1 is SGHVS and CDR2 is FQNEAQ in the germline V gene. CDR3 loop: CASSFLPSGNEQFF. The CDR3, as DNA: TGTGCCAGCAGCTTCCTCCCTAGCGGGAATGAGCAGTTCTTC.

This clonotype has only a few counts. CDR3 DNA: TGTGCCAGCAGTTCTTTCGGACAGGGGGACAACAAAGAGACCCAGTACTTC. It codes for CASSSFGQGDNKETQYF. This chain joins TRBV28 and TRBJ2-5; TRBD1 matches 10 bases. This CDR3 contains 17 residues. CDR1 and CDR2 from the germline V gene are MDHEN and SYDVKM. Trimming cost V 4 bases and J 3 bases; bases outside gene matches: 11. Full variable domain (outside the CDR3, taken from reference TRBV28 and TRBJ2-5): DVKVTQSSRYLVKRTGEKVFLECVQDMDHENMFWYRQDPGLGLRLIYFSYDVKMKEKGDIPEGYSVSREKKERFSLILESASTNQTSMYLCASSSFGQGDNKETQYFGPGTRLLVL.

The chain combines TRBV12-3 or TRBV12-4 with TRBJ2-2; a possible D gene is TRBD2 (5 bases). The ends were cut back, 7 bases at V and 4 bases at J, with 7 bases in the middle. The CDR3 runs 12 residues. The CDR3 loop reads CASNRGTGELFF. For the CDR3, the DNA is TGTGCCAGCAACCGGGGCACCGGGGAGCTGTTTTTT.

The J gene is TRBJ1-3, the V gene TRBV4-2, with a tentative D call TRBD1 (6 bases). The CDR3 covers 16 residues. With 0 bases removed from V and 5 bases from J, the gap between germline ends came to 14 bases. Per germline, CDR1 LGHNA and CDR2 YNFKEQ. The CDR3 bases are TGTGCCAGCAGCCAAGATTTAGGAGGGGGTAGAAACACCATATATTTT. Residues: CASSQDLGGGRNTIYF.

The V call is TRBV19, the J call TRBJ2-3; no reliable D call. The CDR3 runs to 11 residues. CDR1 and CDR2 (germline): LNHDA, SQIVND (reference sequence). Trimming left V 3 bases short and J 5 bases short, with 3 bases between. The CDR3 DNA reads TGTGCCAGTAGTATCAGAGATACGCAGTATTTT. Protein sequence: CASSIRDTQYF.

This clonotype was seen only a few times. V usage is TRBV20-1 and J usage is TRBJ1-5; 7 bases are shared with TRBD1. Germline lookup yields CDR1 DFQATT and CDR2 SNEGSKA (reference sequence). CDR3 length: 14 amino acids. The J segment lost 0 bases and the V segment lost 6 bases, leaving 5 bases of the junction unmatched. CDR3 coding DNA: TGCAGTGCCAGGGGGGTTTATAGCAATCAGCCCCAGCATTTT. This translates into CSARGVYSNQPQHF.

This clonotype was counted between two and nine times. The DNA of the CDR3 is TGTGCCAGCACCGAGGGTGTCGAGCTGTTTTTT. Its translation is CASTEGVELFF. The chain links TRBV6-1 to TRBJ2-2, with D perhaps matching TRBD2 (5 bases). Between the trimmed V and J ends, which lost 7 bases and 11 bases, there was a span of 11 bases. Germline loops: CDR1 MNHNS, CDR2 SASEGT. There are 11 residues in the CDR3.

This clonotype appeared a few times. CDR3 loop: CASSHRSYSPLHF. In nucleotides, the CDR3 is TGTGCCAGCAGTCACAGAAGTTATTCACCCCTCCACTTT. V usage is TRBV27 and J usage is TRBJ1-6; D gene uncertain. The CDR3 extends over 13 amino acids. The V and J ends lost 5 bases and 8 bases respectively, with 10 bases between them. Germline assignment: CDR1 MNHEY and CDR2 SMNVEV (reference sequence).

The rearrangement links TRBV4-2 to TRBJ1-1; D gene unclear. The V gene's germline CDR1 is LGHNA and CDR2 YNFKEQ. With 0 bases removed from V and 3 bases from J, the gap between germline ends came to 11 bases. The CDR3 has 15 residues. CDR3 amino acids: CASSQDASGDTEAFF. The CDR3 DNA reads TGTGCCAGCAGCCAAGACGCCAGTGGCGACACTGAAGCTTTCTTT.

This clonotype was recorded once. The rearrangement joins TRBV6-1 to TRBJ1-5; TRBD1 matches at 7 bases. Germline V gene data show CDR1 as MNHNS and CDR2 as SASEGT. The CDR3 is made up of 13 amino acids. Germline trimming cut 5 bases from V and 7 bases from J; bases unmatched to any gene: 5. DNA for the CDR3: TGTGCCAGCAGTCACCGGGGACAGCAGCCCCAGCATTTT. Translating it yields CASSHRGQQPQHF.

This clonotype has more than one count but fewer than ten. This chain joins TRBV20-1 and TRBJ1-3; D is perhaps TRBD1 (5 bases). The V end lost 2 bases, the J end lost 0 bases, and 8 bases lay between the germline ends. The germline V gene has CDR1 DFQATT and CDR2 SNEGSKA (reference sequence). The CDR3 is 14 residues long. The CDR3 DNA is TGCAGTGCTAGAACAGGCCACTCTGGAAACACCATATATTTT. The encoded protein is CSARTGHSGNTIYF.

The V gene is TRBV29-1, the J gene TRBJ1-2; D is uncertain. The CDR3 runs to 12 residues. V shed 6 bases and J shed 4 bases, with 12 bases lying between them. Germline V gives CDR1 SQVTM, CDR2 ANQGSEA. The CDR3 loop reads CSVGSEPYGYTF. The CDR3 DNA sequence: TGCAGCGTCGGATCAGAACCCTATGGCTACACCTTC.

The V and J genes are TRBV9 and TRBJ1-6, with unresolved D. CDR1 SGDLS and CDR2 YYNGEE come from the germline V gene. The ends were cut back, 0 bases at V and 9 bases at J, with 10 bases in the middle. This CDR3 is 14 amino acids long. CDR3 in amino acids: CASSVVRYSSPLHF. CDR3 nucleotides: TGTGCCAGCAGCGTAGTGAGGTACAGTTCACCCCTCCACTTT.

The chain employs TRBV6-2 or TRBV6-3 and TRBJ1-1, with 9 bases lining up with TRBD1. V shed 6 bases and J 0 bases; nucleotides not matched to a gene: 5. This CDR3 contains 15 residues. In germline, CDR1 is MNHEY, CDR2 SVGEGT. The CDR3 coding sequence is TGTGCCAGCAGAACCGGGACAGGGTTGAACACTGAAGCTTTCTTT. Translating gives CASRTGTGLNTEAFF.

V usage is TRBV6-1 and J usage is TRBJ2-5, with 7 bases that match TRBD2. Trimming took 6 bases from V and 1 from J; bases not matched to a gene: 11. Germline V gene lookup returns CDR1 MNHNS and CDR2 SASEGT. The CDR3 is 16 residues long. Here the CDR3 reads CASSQGLRNLQETQYF. In DNA form, the CDR3 reads TGTGCCAGCAGCCAGGGACTACGAAATCTCCAAGAGACCCAGTACTTC.

This clonotype came up a few times. This sequence joins TRBV6-1 and TRBJ1-2, with 8 bases identical to TRBD1. The length of the CDR3 is 15 residues. J was trimmed by 4 bases and V by 2 bases; bases with no gene match: 6. The germline gives CDR1 MNHNS, CDR2 SASEGT. CDR3 region: CASSENGQGIYGYTF. The CDR3 DNA is TGTGCCAGCAGTGAAAACGGACAGGGCATCTATGGCTACACCTTC.